Listed below are T cell receptor beta chains from one sample, sequenced in a study of T cells in Graves' hyperthyroidism and ophthalmopathy. TCRdb re-derived calls from the multiplex PCR reads in MiXCR, one entry per CDR3 protein. Of some 690,000 distinct CDR3 sequences in the sample, roughly 17% were seen once. The sample was blood. These receptors originate from a man aged 45 to 65 with Graves' hyperthyroidism. Each CDR3 is given with its conserved first and last residue. D genes are given only for firm matches. Clone size appears in some rows only: once, few, many, or a class for an expanded clone.

v_gene,len,j_gene,abundance,d_gene,CDR3aa,CDR3nt
TRBV14,17,TRBJ2-7,NA,TRBD2,CASSHRTSGASTYEQYF,TGTGCCAGCAGCCACAGGACTAGCGGGGCCTCTACCTACGAGCAGTACTTC
TRBV12-5,16,TRBJ2-1,NA,TRBD2,CASALSTSGHYNEQFF,TGTGCTAGTGCCCTATCGACTAGCGGGCATTACAATGAGCAGTTCTTC
TRBV6-2/TRBV6-3,15,TRBJ2-2,NA,TRBD2,CASSYNSGRSGELFF,TGTGCCAGCAGTTACAATAGCGGGAGGTCCGGGGAGCTGTTTTTT
TRBV2,11,TRBJ2-1,few,NA,CASSPSYEQFF,TGTGCCAGCAGTCCCAGCTATGAGCAGTTCTTC
TRBV5-1,15,TRBJ1-2,few,NA,CASSKDFKRNYGYTF,TGCGCCAGCAGCAAGGACTTTAAAAGAAACTATGGCTACACCTTC
TRBV7-9,15,TRBJ2-7,few,NA,CASRGPGRPSYEQYF,TGTGCCAGCAGAGGTCCAGGGAGACCATCCTACGAGCAGTACTTC
TRBV12-3/TRBV12-4,15,TRBJ1-6,few,NA,CASSPESSYNSPLHF,TGTGCCAGCAGCCCAGAGAGCTCCTATAATTCACCCCTCCACTTT
TRBV3-1,16,TRBJ2-3,NA,NA,CASSPARGRSGDTQYF,TGTGCCAGCAGCCCAGCCAGGGGGAGGAGCGGAGATACGCAGTATTTT
TRBV28,14,TRBJ1-2,few,NA,CTSSSLPSNYGYTF,TGTACCAGCAGTTCCCTCCCGTCTAACTATGGCTACACCTTC
TRBV30,13,TRBJ2-5,many,NA,CAWSPGNQETQYF,TGTGCCTGGAGTCCGGGGAACCAAGAGACCCAGTACTTC
TRBV24-1,15,TRBJ2-1,NA,TRBD2,CATSSLAGGPNEQFF,TGTGCCACCAGTTCCCTAGCGGGAGGGCCAAATGAGCAGTTCTTC
TRBV6-5,16,TRBJ1-6,many,TRBD1,CASSYSPGQGSSPLHF,TGTGCCAGCAGTTACTCGCCGGGACAGGGGAGCTCACCCCTCCACTTT
TRBV7-9,15,TRBJ1-5,few,NA,CASSRTTDRFQPQHF,TGTGCCAGCAGCCGAACGACCGACAGATTTCAGCCCCAGCATTTT
TRBV12-5,12,TRBJ2-1,NA,NA,CASGLTGNEQSF,TGTGCTAGTGGTTTGACAGGGAATGAGCAGTCCTTC
TRBV2,15,TRBJ2-1,many,NA,CASTRGTMLGNEQFF,TGTGCCAGCACCAGAGGGACAATGTTGGGCAATGAGCAGTTCTTC
TRBV5-4,13,TRBJ1-1,NA,NA,CASSPDENTEAFF,TGTGCCAGCAGCCCGGACGAGAACACTGAAGCTTTCTTT
TRBV7-2,16,TRBJ2-5,many,TRBD2,CASSRLTSGIGETQYF,TGTGCCAGCAGCCGGTTGACTAGCGGGATCGGAGAGACCCAGTACTTC
TRBV6-1,15,TRBJ1-2,many,NA,CASSDRQGRNYGYTF,TGTGCCAGCAGTGATCGGCAGGGTCGGAACTATGGCTACACCTTC
TRBV2,14,TRBJ1-5,many,NA,CASRGTPLYQPQHF,TGTGCCAGCAGAGGGACCCCTCTTTATCAGCCCCAGCATTTT
TRBV2,14,TRBJ2-7,NA,TRBD2,CATRKRESSYEQYF,TGTGCCACCCGAAAGCGGGAGTCGTCCTACGAGCAGTACTTC
TRBV12-3/TRBV12-4,15,TRBJ1-4,few,NA,CASSPRRQGREKLFF,TGTGCCAGCAGTCCCCGCCGGCAAGGGCGTGAAAAACTGTTTTTT
TRBV5-6,17,TRBJ2-3,few,TRBD2,CASSPGAGGPRADTQYF,TGTGCCAGCAGCCCGGGGGCGGGAGGGCCTAGGGCAGATACGCAGTATTTT
TRBV27,13,TRBJ1-2,many,NA,CASSSNEGYGYTF,TGTGCCAGCAGTTCAAATGAAGGGTATGGCTACACCTTC
TRBV19,14,TRBJ1-1,NA,NA,CASSPKEGHTEAFF,TGTGCCAGTAGTCCAAAGGAGGGTCACACTGAAGCTTTCTTT
TRBV5-1,14,TRBJ2-3,NA,NA,CASHTGRLTDTQYF,TGCGCCAGTCATACAGGGAGACTCACAGATACGCAGTATTTT
TRBV30,12,TRBJ1-3,few,NA,CAWSVGGNTIYF,TGTGCCTGGAGTGTCGGGGGAAACACCATATATTTT